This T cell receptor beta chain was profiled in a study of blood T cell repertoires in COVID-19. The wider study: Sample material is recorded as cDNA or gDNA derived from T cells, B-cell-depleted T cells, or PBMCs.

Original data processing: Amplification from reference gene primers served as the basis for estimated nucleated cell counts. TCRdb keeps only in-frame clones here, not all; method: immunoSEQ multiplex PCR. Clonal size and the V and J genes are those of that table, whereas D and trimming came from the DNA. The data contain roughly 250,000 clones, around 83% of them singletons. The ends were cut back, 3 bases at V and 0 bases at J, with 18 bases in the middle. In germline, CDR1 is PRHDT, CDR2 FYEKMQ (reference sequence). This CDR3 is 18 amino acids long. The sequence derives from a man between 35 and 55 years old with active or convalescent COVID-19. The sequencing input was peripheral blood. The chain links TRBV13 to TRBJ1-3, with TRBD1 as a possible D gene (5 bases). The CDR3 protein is CASSFLKGDFSSGNTIYF. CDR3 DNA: TGTGCCAGCAGCTTCTTAAAAGGGGACTTCTCCTCTGGAAACACCATATATTTT.